This TCR beta chain comes out of a study of blood T cell repertoires in COVID-19. On the study more broadly: Sites in the United States, Italy and Spain provided acute and convalescent COVID-19 samples. T cells, B-cell-depleted T cells, or PBMCs supplied cDNA or gDNA.

Germline V gene lookup returns CDR1 SGHVS and CDR2 FQNEAQ. The CDR3 runs to 14 residues. V was cut by 0 bases and J by 4 bases, with 10 bases left in between. Authors' analysis steps: Reference gene primers were amplified, and this amplification served to estimate nucleated cell counts. The table came from immunoSEQ multiplex PCR; TCRdb's copy has only in-frame clones and leaves some out. From that table come the V and J calls and clone size; the DNA was used to work out D and trimming. The sample lists under 450,000 clones; 80% to 90% were seen once. The Seattle patients joined while their infection was active and were tracked longitudinally afterward.

The origin of this receptor is a woman aged 55-70 years with COVID-19, enrolled during active disease. The rearrangement links TRBV7-8 to TRBJ2-7, with D possibly being TRBD1 (5 bases). The sample comprised peripheral blood. The CDR3 protein is CASSLAFSGYEQYF. As DNA, the CDR3 is TGTGCCAGCAGCTTAGCGTTTTCAGGGTACGAGCAGTACTTC. The variable domain in full, completed from reference TRBV7-8 and TRBJ2-7, reads GAGVSQSPRYKVAKRGQDVALRCDPISGHVSLFWYQQALGQGPEFLTYFQNEAQLDKSGLPSDRFFAERPEGSVSTLKIQRTQQEDSAVYLCASSLAFSGYEQYFGPGTRLTVT.